A selection of T cell receptor beta chains follows, all from one sample in a study of T cell responses to AZD1222 COVID-19 vaccine. Sequenced by immunoSEQ multiplex PCR; TCRdb stores in-frame clones only, minus some. This sample has 100,000 to 140,000 clones, with about 90% found just once. The material was peripheral blood, obtained on day 0 of AZD1222 vaccination. Receptors originate from an adult in good health. Both conserved end residues are part of each CDR3. The D gene is left open where the match is weak. Only part of the rows carry a size: once, few, many, or a class if the clone is expanded.

D gene: TRBD1
clone size: -
V gene: TRBV10-2
J gene: TRBJ1-6
CDR3 DNA: TGCGCCAGCAGTGGACAGGGGGCTCTGAATTCACCCCTCCACTTT
CDR3 protein: CASSGQGALNSPLHF

D gene: -
clone size: -
V gene: TRBV19
J gene: TRBJ1-4
CDR3 DNA: TGTGCCAGTAGTGCCGGTTTCAGGGCCTTTAATGAAAAACTGTTTTTT
CDR3 protein: CASSAGFRAFNEKLFF

D gene: -
clone size: once
V gene: TRBV18
J gene: TRBJ1-1
CDR3 DNA: TGTGCCAGCTCACCACCAGTGGCGGGGAACACTGAAGCTTTCTTT
CDR3 protein: CASSPPVAGNTEAFF

D gene: TRBD1
clone size: -
V gene: TRBV14
J gene: TRBJ2-7
CDR3 DNA: TGTGCCAGTCGACCCACGGGGACAGGGGGCCAGCAGTACTTC
CDR3 protein: CASRPTGTGGQQYF

D gene: -
clone size: -
V gene: TRBV4-3
J gene: TRBJ1-6
CDR3 DNA: TGCGCCAGCAGCCAAGTTTGGCAGGGGAGCTCACCCCTCCACTTT
CDR3 protein: CASSQVWQGSSPLHF

D gene: -
clone size: -
V gene: TRBV7-3
J gene: TRBJ2-6
CDR3 DNA: TGTGCCAGCAGCTTATGGGCAGCTGGGGCCAACGTCCTGACTTTC
CDR3 protein: CASSLWAAGANVLTF

D gene: -
clone size: -
V gene: TRBV7-2
J gene: TRBJ2-3
CDR3 DNA: TGTGCCAGCAGACCAGTAAGCACAGATACGCAGTATTTT
CDR3 protein: CASRPVSTDTQYF

D gene: -
clone size: once
V gene: TRBV3-1/TRBV3-2
J gene: TRBJ1-6
CDR3 DNA: TGTGCCAGCAGCCAAGTGGTGAGGGTCGCCCCCCTCCACTTT
CDR3 protein: CASSQVVRVAPLHF

D gene: TRBD1
clone size: once
V gene: TRBV4-3
J gene: TRBJ1-2
CDR3 DNA: TGCGCCAGCAGCCAAGATTCAGGGGGCGGGGGTGGCTACACCTTC
CDR3 protein: CASSQDSGGGGGYTF

D gene: TRBD2
clone size: -
V gene: TRBV3-1/TRBV3-2
J gene: TRBJ2-3
CDR3 DNA: TGTGCCAGCAGCCAAGGACCGGGGGGGGGAAATACGCAGTATTTT
CDR3 protein: CASSQGPGGGNTQYF

D gene: -
clone size: -
V gene: TRBV6-5
J gene: TRBJ2-2
CDR3 DNA: TGTGCCAGCAGTTACATGGGGGTCACGGGGACCGGGGAGCTGTTTTTT
CDR3 protein: CASSYMGVTGTGELFF

D gene: -
clone size: few
V gene: TRBV5-1
J gene: TRBJ1-2
CDR3 DNA: TGCGCCAGCAGCTTGGTAGGGGATTATGGCTACACCTTC
CDR3 protein: CASSLVGDYGYTF

D gene: -
clone size: -
V gene: TRBV3-1/TRBV3-2
J gene: TRBJ1-1
CDR3 DNA: TGTGCCAGCAGCCAAGCGGACGGCCCTGAAGCTTTCTTT
CDR3 protein: CASSQADGPEAFF

D gene: -
clone size: -
V gene: TRBV3-1/TRBV3-2
J gene: TRBJ2-2
CDR3 DNA: TGTGCCAGCAGCCAAGAACACACGGGCGGGGAGCTGTTTTTT
CDR3 protein: CASSQEHTGGELFF

D gene: -
clone size: once
V gene: TRBV19
J gene: TRBJ2-7
CDR3 DNA: TGTGCCAGTAGTATGGCTTTCGGAGCTAGCCTCGACTACGAGCAGTACTTC
CDR3 protein: CASSMAFGASLDYEQYF

D gene: TRBD1
clone size: -
V gene: TRBV5-1
J gene: TRBJ2-2
CDR3 DNA: TGCGCCAGCAGCGCGGGACAGGGGGTGAACACCGGGGAGCTGTTTTTT
CDR3 protein: CASSAGQGVNTGELFF

D gene: -
clone size: -
V gene: TRBV13
J gene: TRBJ2-1
CDR3 DNA: TGTGCCAGCAGCCTTAGAGGGGGAGGAGAGCGTGAGCAGTTCTTC
CDR3 protein: CASSLRGGGEREQFF

D gene: -
clone size: -
V gene: TRBV4-2
J gene: TRBJ2-1
CDR3 DNA: TGTGCCAGCAGCCAAAGCGACAGTTCTGACAATGAGCAGTTCTTC
CDR3 protein: CASSQSDSSDNEQFF

D gene: -
clone size: -
V gene: TRBV4-1
J gene: TRBJ1-3
CDR3 DNA: TGCGCCAGCAGCCGAGGTGGGCACTCTGGAAACACCATATATTTT
CDR3 protein: CASSRGGHSGNTIYF

D gene: -
clone size: -
V gene: TRBV7-6
J gene: TRBJ1-1
CDR3 DNA: TGTGCCAGCAGCTTAGAGCGACAAGGCTACGGCGCAGCTTTCTTT
CDR3 protein: CASSLERQGYGAAFF

D gene: TRBD1
clone size: -
V gene: TRBV10-3
J gene: TRBJ2-1
CDR3 DNA: TGTGCCATCAGACCGGGACAGGGGGACAATGAGCAGTTCTTC
CDR3 protein: CAIRPGQGDNEQFF

D gene: TRBD1
clone size: few
V gene: TRBV7-8
J gene: TRBJ1-3
CDR3 DNA: TGTGCCAGCAGCCGCGGACAGGGGGTTTACACCATATATTTT
CDR3 protein: CASSRGQGVYTIYF

D gene: -
clone size: -
V gene: TRBV6-6
J gene: TRBJ2-7
CDR3 DNA: TGTGCCAGCAGTTTCGACAGAATCTCCACCGAGCAGTACTTC
CDR3 protein: CASSFDRISTEQYF

D gene: TRBD1
clone size: once
V gene: TRBV7-6
J gene: TRBJ1-2
CDR3 DNA: TGTGCCAGCAGCCTCCTCGTTGGGAAACAGGGGGACTATGGCTACACCTTC
CDR3 protein: CASSLLVGKQGDYGYTF

D gene: -
clone size: -
V gene: TRBV12-3/TRBV12-4
J gene: TRBJ1-1
CDR3 DNA: TGTGCCAGCAGTTGGGCTAAGAACACTGAAGCTTTCTTT
CDR3 protein: CASSWAKNTEAFF

D gene: -
clone size: -
V gene: TRBV5-1
J gene: TRBJ1-4
CDR3 DNA: TGCGCCAGCAGCTTGCCAGGTACAACTAATGAAAAACTGTTTTTT
CDR3 protein: CASSLPGTTNEKLFF

D gene: TRBD2
clone size: -
V gene: TRBV7-2
J gene: TRBJ2-1
CDR3 DNA: TGTGCCAGCAGCCAGAGAAGCGGGGGAGCGGGCAATGAGCAGTTCTTC
CDR3 protein: CASSQRSGGAGNEQFF

D gene: TRBD2
clone size: -
V gene: TRBV7-2
J gene: TRBJ2-7
CDR3 DNA: TGTGCCAGCAGCTTACAGTTTGCGGGGGGAACCTACGAGCAGTACTTC
CDR3 protein: CASSLQFAGGTYEQYF

D gene: -
clone size: -
V gene: TRBV5-6
J gene: TRBJ2-4
CDR3 DNA: TGTGCCAGCAGCAGACCGGGCACCGGGAACATTCAGTACTTC
CDR3 protein: CASSRPGTGNIQYF

D gene: TRBD1
clone size: once
V gene: TRBV7-6
J gene: TRBJ1-1
CDR3 DNA: TGTGCCAGCAGCTACCTGACAGGGAAGCAGACTGAAGCTTTCTTT
CDR3 protein: CASSYLTGKQTEAFF